Listed here is a single T cell receptor beta chain. Its binding antigen is unknown. Per-base qualities were not stored, and no clone one base away is much larger. Library method: the immunoSEQ multiplex PCR assay. As stored in TCRdb, this immuneACCESS dataset retains in-frame rearrangements with V and J assigned. A fraction of the clones does not appear; measured against another copy, unresolved V genes explain less than half of the discrepancy, and the remainder lacks a known reason. Counted in this sample were just over 95,000 clones; less than 95% of them appeared once. The ten largest clones represent about 0.3% of the sample. The data belong to a study of technical replicates of blood from a few donors (dated by TCRdb to the late 2010s). The cysteine opens and the phenylalanine closes a CDR3 of 15 amino acids. The sequence is cut down to CDR3 DNA, 45 bases in frame from base 1. From V the trimming removes 6 bases and from J it removes 3 bases, while the gene matches leave 9 bases of the junction unaccounted for. CDR1 and CDR2, looked up from the germline V gene, are LGHNA and YNFKEQ.

The sequencing sample was made of T cells isolated from PBMCs. Rearrangement joined TRBV4-2 to TRBJ2-3, with 7 central nucleotides matching TRBD2. The clonotype comes from a human donor in good health. The nucleotide sequence is given as TGTGCCAGCAGACGAATCCTAGCGGATACAGATACGCAGTATTTT. It translates to CASRRILADTDTQYF.